Below, 6 T cell receptor beta chains from the same sample are listed, as sequenced in a study of blood T cell repertoires in COVID-19. Libraries were prepared by immunoSEQ multiplex PCR; TCRdb keeps only in-frame clonotypes and omits some of them. The sample yields 250,000 to 400,000 clones, almost 90% seen once. What was sequenced was peripheral blood. The receptors shown here come from a woman aged 30 to 39 with COVID-19, enrolled during active disease.

This chain connects TRBV5-4 to TRBJ2-7, with TRBD2 matching 8 bases. V lost 4 bases and J lost 6; bases outside the gene matches: 15. CDR3 length: 16 amino acids. Germline V gene sequence: CDR1 SGHNT, CDR2 YYREEE (reference sequence). CDR3 coding DNA: TGTGCCAGCAGCCTGGGTAATGCGGGAGGAAAGCTCGAGCAGTACTTC. Protein product: CASSLGNAGGKLEQYF.

The sample holds one count of this clone. This chain uses TRBV28 with TRBJ2-7; D possibly corresponds to TRBD1 (6 bases). CDR3 size: 15 residues. In germline, CDR1 is MDHEN, CDR2 SYDVKM. V gave up 5 bases and J gave up 5 bases, with 19 bases separating them. The CDR3 nucleotides are TGTGCCAGCAGTCCCGCCAACAGGGATTGGGACGAGCAGTACTTC. Its translation is CASSPANRDWDEQYF.

The chain recombines TRBV5-1 with TRBJ1-3; the match to TRBD1 covers 7 bases. V shed 2 bases and J 4 bases; nucleotides not matched to a gene: 6. CDR1 is SGHRS and CDR2 is YFSETQ in the germline V gene. This CDR3 contains 15 residues. CDR3 sequence (DNA): TGCGCCAGCAGCTTTTTACAGGGGAGAGGAAACACCATATATTTT. Amino acid sequence: CASSFLQGRGNTIYF.

V and J are TRBV11-2 and TRBJ2-7; no clear D gene. V lost 4 bases, J lost 4 bases, and 5 bases lay in between. This CDR3 is 11 amino acids long. Per the germline V gene, CDR1 is SGHAT and CDR2 is FQNNGV. In DNA form, the CDR3 reads TGTGCCAGCAGCTCCTCTTACGAGCAGTACTTC. This translates into CASSSSYEQYF.

The chain recombines TRBV28 with TRBJ1-5, with TRBD1 matching over 7 bases. The germline V gene has CDR1 MDHEN and CDR2 SYDVKM. The V and J ends lost 5 bases and 4 bases, in that order; junction bases with no gene match: 5. CDR3 length equals 14 residues. The CDR3 bases are TGTGCCAGCAGTACAAGGGGGCCGAATCAGCCCCAGCATTTT. It encodes CASSTRGPNQPQHF.

A single count supports this clone. J is TRBJ2-7 and V is TRBV30; 11 positions match TRBD2. CDR1 is GTSNPN, CDR2 SVGIG, per germline (reference sequence). J gave up 4 bases and V 4 bases, and 9 bases lay outside the gene matches. This CDR3 comprises 15 residues. The CDR3 here is CAWTTSGRKEYEQYF. CDR3 DNA: TGTGCCTGGACTACTAGCGGGAGAAAGGAATACGAGCAGTACTTC.